These 17 T cell receptor beta chains were all obtained from the same sample, sequenced in a study of beta chain features in type 1 diabetes. Whole-study findings and limits: When Type 1 diabetes patients were examined, their TCRB CDR3s proved moderately but significantly shorter in all four CD4+ subsets.

The authors reverse transcribed all of the isolated RNA, so sequencing captured expressed TCRB transcripts. TCRdb's copy holds only in-frame clones and misses some; the assay was immunoSEQ multiplex PCR. The data contain tens of thousands of clones, approximately 52% of them singletons. What these receptors recognize is not known. Specimen: Tregs from blood. Source of these receptors: a woman in her thirties or forties with type 1 diabetes.

This rearrangement joins TRBV7-6 to TRBJ1-2; tentatively, D is TRBD1 (5 bases). CDR3 length equals 14 residues. Germline lookup yields CDR1 SGHVS and CDR2 FNYEAQ. Trimming left V 5 bases short and J 3 bases short, with 13 bases between. The CDR3 sequence: CASSPTDSHYGYTF. The CDR3 coding sequence is TGTGCCAGCAGCCCCACAGACAGCCACTATGGCTACACCTTC.

The CDR3 bases are TGTGCCAGTAGACCAGGGTCGTTACAGGGGGTCAACGAGCAGTACTTC. It encodes CASRPGSLQGVNEQYF. V and J are TRBV19 and TRBJ2-7; 8 bases are shared with TRBD1. The CDR3 contains 16 residues. Unmatched junction bases numbered 15, after V lost 6 bases and J lost 5 bases. Germline-derived CDR1 and CDR2 are LNHDA and SQIVND (reference sequence).

This clone was seen more than once but under ten times. The genes are TRBV29-1 and TRBJ2-2, with TRBD2 matching 11 bases. Trimming cost V 7 bases and J 7 bases; bases outside gene matches: 11. Germline V lookup: CDR1 SQVTM, CDR2 ANQGSEA. The CDR3 is 15 residues long. CDR3 in amino acids: CSAGPGLAADGELFF. In DNA form, the CDR3 reads TGCAGCGCTGGACCGGGACTAGCGGCCGACGGGGAGCTGTTTTTT.

This chain connects TRBV7-2 to TRBJ2-7, with 8 bases aligning to TRBD1. V dropped 4 bases and J dropped 0; count of bases not matched to a gene: 2. CDR1 and CDR2 from the germline V gene are SGHTA and FQGNSA. The CDR3 has 14 amino acids. For the CDR3, the DNA is TGTGCCAGCAGCTGGACAGGGTTCTCCTACGAGCAGTACTTC. Translated, it gives CASSWTGFSYEQYF.

On this clone itself: The sample contains more than one DNA sequence encoding this CDR3. This chain joins TRBV19 and TRBJ2-1, with TRBD2 matching 7 bases. The CDR3 is 16 residues long. Germline V gives CDR1 LNHDA, CDR2 SQIVND (reference sequence). J gave up 1 base and V 1 base, and 4 bases lay outside the gene matches. Here the CDR3 reads CASSIGGGGSYNEQFF. The DNA of the CDR3 is TGTGCCAGTAGTATAGGAGGCGGGGGTTCCTACAATGAGCAGTTCTTC.

This clone has just one count. The rearrangement links TRBV7-8 to TRBJ2-3, with 7 bases identical to TRBD1. Per germline, CDR1 SGHVS and CDR2 FQNEAQ. The length of the CDR3 is 17 residues. J lost 1 base, V lost 1 base, and 8 bases had no gene match. CDR3 in amino acids: CASSLVTPGQRTDTQYF. CDR3 bases: TGTGCCAGCAGCTTAGTTACACCGGGACAGCGCACAGATACGCAGTATTTT.

The V call is TRBV28, the J call TRBJ2-7, with D maybe TRBD1 (7 bases). The CDR3 is 15 amino acids. V lost 3 bases, J lost 0 bases, and 12 bases lay in between. The germline gives CDR1 MDHEN, CDR2 SYDVKM. This CDR3 reads CASSLGGQFSYEQYF. CDR3 sequence (DNA): TGTGCCAGCAGTTTGGGGGGACAGTTCTCCTACGAGCAGTACTTC.

This chain connects TRBV30 to TRBJ1-2; tentatively, D is TRBD1 (6 bases). V was clipped by 8 bases and J by 2 bases, with 18 bases between them. The CDR3 extends over 14 amino acids. CDR1 and CDR2 from the germline V gene are GTSNPN and SVGIG (reference sequence). CDR3 nucleotide sequence: TGTGCCCCCCGAGGTGGGGGCTTGAACTATGGCTACACCTTC. Translated: CAPRGGGLNYGYTF.

This clone was observed a single time. This chain joins TRBV29-1 and TRBJ1-2; D is uncertain. Germline CDR1 SQVTM, CDR2 ANQGSEA. V lost 6 bases and J lost 4, with 12 bases in between. There are 12 residues in the CDR3. CDR3 nucleotides: TGCAGCGTAGAGGGCACCCCCTATGGCTACACCTTC. Protein: CSVEGTPYGYTF.

This sequence joins TRBV5-1 and TRBJ2-1; tentative D call: TRBD2 (7 bases). V shed 4 bases and J shed 1 base, with 15 bases lying between them. The CDR3 extends over 16 amino acids. From germline, CDR1 is SGHRS and CDR2 YFSETQ. The CDR3 region is CASSPSKGGSYNEQFF. The CDR3 DNA sequence: TGCGCCAGCAGCCCCTCGAAGGGGGGGTCCTACAATGAGCAGTTCTTC.

This chain connects TRBV6-6 to TRBJ2-2; 9 nucleotides line up with TRBD1. This CDR3 is built from 13 residues. V was clipped by 6 bases and J by 12 bases; unmatched bases: 8. Per the germline V gene, CDR1 is MNHNY and CDR2 is SVGAGI (reference sequence). This CDR3 reads CASRGTGLVKLFF. For the CDR3, the DNA is TGTGCCAGCAGGGGGACAGGGTTGGTGAAGCTGTTTTTT.

The gene calls are TRBV4-1 and TRBJ2-3; 9 positions match TRBD2. Germline V gene lookup returns CDR1 MGHRA and CDR2 YSYEKL. With 1 base clipped from V and 6 bases from J, the junction kept 8 bases outside the gene matches. This CDR3 is built from 16 residues. The CDR3 DNA reads as TGCGCCAGCAGCCAAGGGGTAGCGGGAGATTGGGATACGCAGTATTTT. It specifies CASSQGVAGDWDTQYF.

This clone came up a few times. The CDR3 DNA sequence: TGTGCCAGCAGTGCAACAGGGGGCGGTCGTGAAAAACTGTTTTTT. The encoded protein is CASSATGGGREKLFF. The V and J genes are TRBV6-6 and TRBJ1-4; TRBD1 agrees at 9 bases. The CDR3 has 15 residues. Germline CDR1 MNHNY, CDR2 SVGAGI (reference sequence). The J segment lost 7 bases and the V segment lost 5 bases, leaving 8 bases of the junction unmatched.

The V call is TRBV5-6, the J call TRBJ2-2; 12 bases are shared with TRBD2. The CDR3 runs to 16 residues. The V gene end was trimmed by 4 bases and the J gene end by 1 base; junction bases not matched to a gene: 2. Germline V CDR1 and CDR2: SGHDT, YYEEEE. CDR3 DNA sequence: TGTGCCAGCAGCCCGGGACTAGCGGGGAACACCGGGGAGCTGTTTTTT. This codes for CASSPGLAGNTGELFF.

This clone was counted between two and nine times. This chain connects TRBV9 to TRBJ1-3, with 7 positions matching TRBD1. Germline CDR1 and CDR2: SGDLS and YYNGEE. The V segment lost 5 bases and the J segment 0 bases; nucleotides outside the gene matches: 2. The CDR3 covers 14 residues. CDR3 amino acids: CASRQGFSGNTIYF. CDR3 nucleotides: TGTGCCAGCAGACAGGGGTTCTCTGGAAACACCATATATTTT.

This clone appeared a single time. The chain is built from TRBV18 and TRBJ2-5, with TRBD2 matching 9 bases. The CDR3 totals 16 residues. Per germline, CDR1 KGHSH and CDR2 LQKENI. J lost 2 bases, V lost 1 base, and 5 bases had no gene match. CDR3 protein: CASSPRPSGDQETQYF. The CDR3 DNA is TGTGCCAGCTCACCACGTCCTAGCGGGGATCAAGAGACCCAGTACTTC.

This clone showed up just a few times. V gene TRBV10-3 combines with J gene TRBJ2-7; 11 bases are shared with TRBD1. Germline CDR1 is ENHRY and CDR2 is SYGVKD. The V segment lost 9 bases and the J segment 5 bases; nucleotides outside the gene matches: 6. The CDR3 runs to 13 residues. The CDR3 reads CAMDRGQGDEQYF. CDR3 nucleotides: TGTGCCATGGACAGGGGGCAAGGGGACGAGCAGTACTTC.